This T cell receptor beta chain is from a study of blood T cell repertoires in COVID-19. Those who participated ranged in age from roughly 18 to 90 years and resided in about two dozen US areas. This CDR3 has 15 amino acids. The V gene's germline CDR1 is SSHAT and CDR2 FNYEAQ (reference sequence). Remarks on this clone: One end of the junction is discordant with germline, which a read error may explain.

The authors' processing: How many nucleated cells were present was estimated from reference gene primer amplification. TCRdb's table, derived via immunoSEQ multiplex PCR, lists solely in-frame clones and lacks some. V, J and clone size are taken as reported in that table, and D and trimming were inferred from the DNA itself. Seen here are around 220,000 clones, about 93% observed once, and the top ten hold approximately 2%. The origin of this receptor is a woman under 30 who had recovered from COVID-19. J is TRBJ2-3 and V is TRBV7-7, with D unresolved. The material sequenced was PBMCs or T cells enriched from blood (not recorded which). DNA of the CDR3: TGTGCTAGCAGCTTAGACGGTGCTAGCACAGATACGCAGTATTTT. It encodes CASSLDGASTDTQYF.